The 32 T cell receptor beta chains reported below all come from one sample, sequenced in a study of T cell clonality in common variable immunodeficiency. General study findings and limits: Common variable immunodeficiency TCR beta sequences reportedly had fewer deletions and N-nucleotide insertions.

Assay used: immunoSEQ multiplex PCR; TCRdb lists only in-frame clones, some missing. Listed for the sample are more than 35,000 clones, none seen a single time. The antigens these receptors bind are not known. The sample consisted of peripheral blood mononuclear cells. The receptors stem from a human donor with common variable immunodeficiency.

There are many counts of this clone. The read is 3 residues too short to cover the CDR3 end, so that end is filled in from the germline J gene. The chain uses TRBV6-2 or TRBV6-3 and TRBJ2-1; the match to TRBD2 covers 8 bases. The length of the CDR3 is 15 residues. V lost 2 bases to trimming and J lost 9 bases; unmatched junction nucleotides: 9. CDR1 MNHEY and CDR2 SVGEGT come from the germline V gene. The CDR3 is CASSYAGGKRREQFF. The CDR3 DNA, read in part, is TGTGCCAGCAGTTACGCGGGGGGAAAAAGGCGTGAG.

This clone came up many times. The CDR3 end falls 3 residues outside the read, so it is completed with the germline J gene. The chain recombines TRBV2 with TRBJ1-2; TRBD1 matches at 7 bases. J gave up 2 bases and V 6 bases, and 15 bases lay outside the gene matches. Germline-derived CDR1 and CDR2 are SNHLY and FYNNEI. The CDR3 extends over 17 amino acids. The CDR3 spells CASRGAIKQGTNYGYTF. The CDR3 bases that were read are TGTGCCAGCAGGGGCGCAATAAAACAGGGGACCAACTATGGC.

With regard to this clone: Read coverage stops 3 residues before the CDR3 terminus; the germline J gene supplies the remainder. The chain has TRBV30 and TRBJ1-5, with D perhaps matching TRBD1 (5 bases). V lost 5 bases and J 6 bases, leaving 14 bases between the germline ends. CDR1 is GTSNPN, CDR2 SVGIG, per germline (reference sequence). This CDR3 has 13 residues. CDR3 bases read: TGTGCCTGGTTTCGAGGGGTTGGTCAGCCC. Translated, it gives CAWFRGVGQP. The complete CDR3 reads CAWFRGVGQPQHF. The entire variable domain, with the rest obtained from reference TRBV30 and TRBJ1-5, is as follows: SQTIHQWPATLVQPVGSPLSLECTVEGTSNPNLYWYRQAAGRGLQLLFYSVGIGQISSEVPQNLSASRPQDRQFILSSKKLLLSDSGFYLCAWFRGVGQPQHFGDGTRLSIL.

This clone has only a few counts. The read is 3 residues too short to cover the CDR3 end, so that end is filled in from the germline J gene. The V gene is TRBV7-9, the J gene TRBJ1-2; 7 bases match TRBD1. J lost 4 bases, V lost 6 bases, and 5 bases had no gene match. The CDR3 has 13 amino acids. Germline-derived CDR1 and CDR2 are SEHNR and FQNEAQ (reference sequence). The covered CDR3 bases are TGTGCCAGCAGGTCGGACAGGAGCTATGGC. Protein: CASRSDRSYG. In full, the CDR3 is CASRSDRSYGYTF.

This clone was counted a few times. The read ends 3 residues early relative to the CDR3; the germline J gene fills the gap. The gene calls are TRBV5-1 and TRBJ2-5, with 12 bases aligning to TRBD2. J lost 4 bases, V lost 4 bases, and 5 bases had no gene match. The CDR3 loop spans 15 amino acids. Germline V gives CDR1 SGHRS, CDR2 YFSETQ. CDR3 region: CASSGGLAGPETQYF. The sequenced part of the CDR3 DNA is TGCGCCAGCAGCGGGGGACTAGCGGGTCCAGAGACC.

This clone was recorded at least ten times. From the germline J gene comes the end of the CDR3, since the read stops 3 residues before it. This chain uses TRBV11-2 with TRBJ2-7, with D perhaps TRBD1 (6 bases). The CDR3 is 14 amino acids. CDR1 is SGHAT, CDR2 FQNNGV, per germline. Trimming stripped 5 bases from V and 5 bases from J, with 16 bases between. Partial CDR3 DNA: TGTGCCAGCAGCCTACTACAGGGATCCCACGAG. This encodes CASSLLQGSHE. The entire CDR3 sequence reads CASSLLQGSHEQYF.

This clone was counted between two and nine times. The CDR3 end lies 3 residues beyond the end of the read and is filled in from the germline J gene. This chain connects TRBV20-1 to TRBJ2-7, with D unclear. This CDR3 has 12 amino acids. V lost 5 bases and J 1 base, leaving 9 bases between the germline ends. CDR1 is DFQATT and CDR2 is SNEGSKA in the germline V gene (reference sequence). The sequenced part of the CDR3 DNA is TGCAGTGCTCGCTTCGGTTCCTACGAG. It codes for CSARFGSYE. The complete CDR3 sequence is CSARFGSYEQYF.

The table lists this clone with a few counts. The CDR3 end lies 3 residues beyond the end of the read and is filled in from the germline J gene. The chain links TRBV5-1 to TRBJ1-4; D might be TRBD1 (5 bases). Germline V CDR1 and CDR2: SGHRS, YFSETQ. V shed 4 bases and J shed 6 bases, with 16 bases lying between them. The CDR3 runs to 15 residues. The sequenced CDR3 bases are TGCGCCAGCAGCCCCTTTGCAGGGCTAGATGAAAAA. Translation gives CASSPFAGLDEK. The entire CDR3 protein is CASSPFAGLDEKLFF.

Many counts were recorded for this clone. The read ends 3 residues early relative to the CDR3; the germline J gene fills the gap. The genes are TRBV20-1 and TRBJ2-5; D is perhaps TRBD2 (6 bases). The CDR3 has 16 amino acids. The V end lost 0 bases, the J end lost 2 bases, and 16 bases lay between the germline ends. Germline CDR1 reads DFQATT; CDR2 reads SNEGSKA (reference sequence). CDR3 DNA (partial): TGCAGTGCTAGAGATGGTGGGCGGGGCCGACAAGAGACC. It translates to CSARDGGRGRQET. The entire CDR3 is CSARDGGRGRQETQYF.

Comments on this clone: The read ends 3 residues before the CDR3 terminus; that terminus is restored from the germline J gene. The rearrangement joins TRBV5-6 to TRBJ2-7; D gene unclear. CDR1 is SGHDT, CDR2 YYEEEE, per germline. The CDR3 runs 12 residues. Trimming pared 4 bases from V and 6 bases from J, leaving 11 bases between. CDR3 DNA, as far as it was read: TGTGCCAGCAGCCTAACGTGGTCCGAG. Its protein product is CASSLTWSE. The entire CDR3 is CASSLTWSEQYF.

Concerning this clone: The DNA ends 3 residues before the CDR3 does, and the rest of the CDR3 is filled in from the germline J gene. The rearrangement links TRBV30 to TRBJ1-5, with D possibly being TRBD1 (6 bases). The CDR3 extends over 13 amino acids. Trimming took off 8 bases at V and 4 bases at J, with 15 bases between the two ends. CDR1 and CDR2 from the germline V gene are GTSNPN and SVGIG (reference sequence). CDR3: CAVGYQGNQPQHF. The covered CDR3 bases are TGTGCCGTAGGGTACCAGGGGAATCAGCCC.

This clone was counted at least ten times. Read coverage stops 3 residues before the CDR3 terminus; the germline J gene supplies the remainder. The chain is built from TRBV7-2 and TRBJ2-2; D is ambiguous. The length of the CDR3 is 14 residues. V was shortened by 1 base and J by 5 bases, with 8 bases between the two germline ends. Germline assignment: CDR1 SGHTA and CDR2 FQGNSA. CDR3 bases read: TGTGCCAGCAGCTTAGTCGTGTTTACCGGGGAG. This translates into CASSLVVFTGE. The full CDR3 protein reads CASSLVVFTGELFF.

The covered CDR3 bases are TGTGCCAGCAGCTCACCCTTCCACGACAGAAACTATGGC. It yields the protein CASSSPFHDRNYG. The complete CDR3 sequence is CASSSPFHDRNYGYTF. J is TRBJ1-2 and V is TRBV7-7; tentatively, D is TRBD1 (5 bases). The read falls 3 residues short of the CDR3 end, and the missing part is taken from the germline J gene. Germline-derived CDR1 and CDR2 are SSHAT and FNYEAQ (reference sequence). Trimming took 4 bases from V and 2 from J, leaving 17 bases between them. This CDR3 comprises 16 residues.

By share of the sample, this clone is medium-sized. From the germline J gene comes the end of the CDR3, since the read stops 3 residues before it. The chain links TRBV2 to TRBJ1-5, with D possibly being TRBD1 (5 bases). This CDR3 has 14 residues. The germline CDR1 and CDR2 sequences are SNHLY and FYNNEI. Trimming pared 3 bases from V and 2 bases from J, leaving 8 bases between. The CDR3 loop is CASSDGGGNQPQHF. The DNA read from the CDR3 is TGTGCCAGCAGTGACGGGGGTGGCAATCAGCCC.

This clone turned up a few times. This CDR3 reads CASSEVRGNTDTQYF. CDR3 DNA (partial): TGTGCCAGCAGTGAGGTGCGCGGCAATACAGATACG. The chain has TRBV2 and TRBJ2-3; no clear D gene. The read ends 3 residues shy of where the CDR3 ends; the end is completed using the germline J gene. Germline lookup yields CDR1 SNHLY and CDR2 FYNNEI. This CDR3 is built from 15 residues. V lost 3 bases to trimming and J lost 3 bases, with 13 bases between them.

A note on this clone: The CDR3 end lies 3 residues beyond the end of the read and is filled in from the germline J gene. The rearrangement uses TRBV7-8 and TRBJ1-3; 7 bases are shared with TRBD1. V shed 1 base, J shed 0 bases, and the junction held 3 bases outside the gene matches. The CDR3 is 16 residues long. Germline values: CDR1 SGHVS, CDR2 FQNEAQ. The covered CDR3 bases are TGTGCCAGCAGCTTAGGGGGGACAGTCTCTGGAAACACC. This translates into CASSLGGTVSGNT. The CDR3 reads in full as CASSLGGTVSGNTIYF.

This clone was observed a few times. Incomplete CDR3 DNA: TGTGCCAGCAGTTACCGGCGGGGAACTAATGAAAAA. Translating gives CASSYRRGTNEK. The entire CDR3 reads CASSYRRGTNEKLFF. The gene calls are TRBV6-2 or TRBV6-3 and TRBJ1-4; D is ambiguous. Read sequence stops 3 residues before the CDR3 end, and the germline J gene provides the missing end. This CDR3 is built from 15 residues. From germline, CDR1 is MNHEY and CDR2 SVGEGT. The ends were cut back, 2 bases at V and 1 base at J, with 8 bases in the middle.

Details on this clone: The read stops 3 residues short of the end of the CDR3; the missing end is completed from the germline J gene. This sequence joins TRBV6-1 and TRBJ2-3; D is perhaps TRBD2 (6 bases). Germline CDR1 MNHNS, CDR2 SASEGT. Trimming cost V 1 base and J 5 bases, with 10 bases left between them. This CDR3 comprises 14 residues. Partial CDR3 DNA: TGTGCCAGCAGTGAAGGCGGGGTTTTAGATACG. Translation: CASSEGGVLDT. The whole CDR3 region reads CASSEGGVLDTQYF.

This clone was counted many times. The read gets to within 3 residues of the CDR3 end, and the germline J gene fills in the rest. This chain joins TRBV7-2 and TRBJ2-1; TRBD2 aligns across 8 bases. Germline V gene data show CDR1 as SGHTA and CDR2 as FQGNSA. The V gene end was trimmed by 2 bases and the J gene end by 7 bases; junction bases not matched to a gene: 7. The CDR3 contains 15 residues. CDR3 amino acids: CASSLPGTSLNEQFF. CDR3 bases read: TGTGCCAGCAGCTTACCTGGGACTAGTCTTAATGAG. Full variable domain (missing parts from reference TRBV7-2 and TRBJ2-1): GAGVSQSPSNKVTEKGKDVELRCDPISGHTALYWYRQSLGQGLEFLIYFQGNSAPDKSGLPSDRFSAERTGGSVSTLTIQRTQQEDSAVYLCASSLPGTSLNEQFFGPGTRLTVL.

This clone has more than one count but fewer than ten. The read stops 3 residues short of the end of the CDR3; the missing end is completed from the germline J gene. The chain links TRBV7-3 to TRBJ1-2; possibly TRBD1 for D (6 bases). V was pared by 9 bases and J by 4 bases, with 21 bases between. CDR3 length: 15 amino acids. From germline, CDR1 is SGHTA and CDR2 FQGTGA. CDR3 bases read: TGTGCCAGACCCTTGGTGCGTATACAGGGCTATGGC. Amino acids: CARPLVRIQGYG. The full CDR3 reads CARPLVRIQGYGYTF.

The sequenced CDR3 bases are TGTGCCAGTACTCCGGGACACGCTTCGGACGAG. Its translation is CASTPGHASDE. The complete CDR3 reads CASTPGHASDEQYF. The rearrangement uses TRBV19 and TRBJ2-7; possible D gene TRBD1, 6 bases. The sequence runs out 3 residues before the end of the CDR3; the remainder is reconstructed from the germline J gene. The V gene's germline CDR1 is LNHDA and CDR2 SQIVND (reference sequence). The CDR3 length is 14 residues. Trimming removed 7 bases at V and 5 bases at J, with 18 bases between. The full variable domain, with the rest looked up from reference TRBV19 and TRBJ2-7, is DGGITQSPKYLFRKEGQNVTLSCEQNLNHDAMYWYRQDPGQGLRLIYYSQIVNDFQKGDIAEGYSVSREKKESFPLTVTSAQKNPTAFYLCASTPGHASDEQYFGPGTRLTVT.

This clone turned up a few times. The read ends 3 residues early relative to the CDR3; the germline J gene fills the gap. The chain recombines TRBV7-9 with TRBJ2-5, with unresolved D. The germline V and J ends were trimmed by 7 bases and 2 bases, with 11 bases remaining between them. In germline, CDR1 is SEHNR, CDR2 FQNEAQ (reference sequence). This CDR3 contains 13 residues. The chain's CDR3 is CASTPLGQETQYF. The part of the CDR3 DNA that was read is TGTGCCAGCACCCCTTTAGGGCAAGAGACC.

This clone was observed at least ten times. The CDR3 is cut off 3 residues early in the read; its end comes from the germline J gene. This chain links TRBV7-2 with TRBJ2-3; D uncertain. V shed 1 base and J shed 7 bases, with 6 bases lying between them. Per germline, CDR1 SGHTA and CDR2 FQGNSA. The CDR3 has 12 residues. CDR3 in amino acids: CASSLDANTQYF. The DNA read from the CDR3 is TGTGCCAGCAGCTTAGACGCTAATACG.

As for this clone: The sequence runs out 3 residues before the end of the CDR3; the remainder is reconstructed from the germline J gene. The rearrangement links TRBV7-9 to TRBJ1-1; TRBD1 matches at 7 bases. Trimming took 5 bases from V and 2 from J; bases not matched to a gene: 8. Germline lookup yields CDR1 SEHNR and CDR2 FQNEAQ (reference sequence). The CDR3 runs 15 residues. The sequenced part of the CDR3 DNA is TGTGCCAGCAGCATACAAGGGACAGTAAACACTGAA. Protein sequence: CASSIQGTVNTE. The CDR3 in full is CASSIQGTVNTEAFF.

This clone was counted many times. The read terminates 3 residues before the CDR3 end, so the remaining end is supplied by the germline J gene. The chain employs TRBV7-3 and TRBJ2-3; 9 bases map to TRBD2. This CDR3 spans 17 amino acids. The germline CDR1 and CDR2 sequences are SGHTA and FQGTGA. Trimming removed 1 base from V and 6 bases from J; junction bases left unmatched: 11. The CDR3 protein is CASSLKGDSGSRDTQYF. CDR3 DNA, as far as it was read: TGTGCCAGCAGCTTAAAGGGAGATAGCGGGAGTCGGGATACG.

Ten or more counts support this clone. The read ends 3 residues early relative to the CDR3; the germline J gene fills the gap. The rearrangement joins TRBV19 to TRBJ1-4; D not certain. V lost 1 base and J lost 0, with 12 bases in between. Germline V gene sequence: CDR1 LNHDA, CDR2 SQIVND (reference sequence). The CDR3 totals 17 residues. The part of the CDR3 DNA that was read is TGTGCCAGTAGTATAGGGGCCGGAGTTGCAACTAATGAAAAA. Its protein is CASSIGAGVATNEK. The whole CDR3 sequence reads CASSIGAGVATNEKLFF. Drawing the rest from reference TRBV19 and TRBJ1-4, the complete variable domain is DGGITQSPKYLFRKEGQNVTLSCEQNLNHDAMYWYRQDPGQGLRLIYYSQIVNDFQKGDIAEGYSVSREKKESFPLTVTSAQKNPTAFYLCASSIGAGVATNEKLFFGSGTQLSVL.

To note about this clone: Sequencing ends 3 residues short of the CDR3 end; the germline J gene provides the rest. The V and J genes are TRBV5-6 and TRBJ1-5, with 9 bases lining up with TRBD1. Germline lookup yields CDR1 SGHDT and CDR2 YYEEEE. The CDR3 loop spans 15 amino acids. V gave up 3 bases and J gave up 4 bases; unmatched junction bases: 5. The CDR3 DNA, read in part, is TGTGCCAGCAGCTGGGGACAGGGACGTAATCAGCCC. This codes for CASSWGQGRNQP. The complete CDR3 reads CASSWGQGRNQPQHF.

A few counts support this clone. The CDR3 is cut off 3 residues early in the read; its end comes from the germline J gene. V and J are TRBV10-2 and TRBJ2-2, with 7 bases aligning to TRBD1. This CDR3 comprises 14 residues. Trimming took 8 bases from V and 4 from J; bases not matched to a gene: 7. Germline lookup yields CDR1 WSHSY and CDR2 SAAADI. This CDR3 reads CASSQTGTTGELFF. Incomplete CDR3 DNA: TGCGCCAGCTCGCAGACAGGGACCACCGGGGAG.

In its sample, this clone was seen a few times. The read falls 3 residues short of the CDR3 end, and the missing part is taken from the germline J gene. The chain combines TRBV7-2 with TRBJ1-2; TRBD1 might be the D (6 bases). The length of the CDR3 is 14 residues. Germline CDR1 is SGHTA and CDR2 is FQGNSA. Here the CDR3 reads CASSSGSGTRGYTF. The CDR3 bases that were read are TGTGCCAGCAGCTCCGGATCCGGGACACGGGGC.

Note on this clone: The read stops 3 residues short of the end of the CDR3; the missing end is completed from the germline J gene. V gene TRBV30 combines with J gene TRBJ2-7; possibly TRBD1 for D (6 bases). Germline CDR1 reads GTSNPN; CDR2 reads SVGIG (reference sequence). The CDR3 extends over 11 amino acids. Deletions cut 8 bases from V and 4 bases from J, with 12 bases between. The sequenced part of the CDR3 DNA is TGTGCCCAACAACAGGGTTACGAG. It codes for CAQQQGYE. Given in full, the CDR3 is CAQQQGYEQYF. Based on the CDR3 plus reference TRBV30 and TRBJ2-7, the full variable domain is SQTIHQWPATLVQPVGSPLSLECTVEGTSNPNLYWYRQAAGRGLQLLFYSVGIGQISSEVPQNLSASRPQDRQFILSSKKLLLSDSGFYLCAQQQGYEQYFGPGTRLTVT.

Note on this clone: Coverage ceases 3 residues before the CDR3 finishes, and the germline J gene fills in the end. The chain carries TRBV7-3 and TRBJ2-2, with 9 nucleotides matching TRBD1. There are 16 residues in the CDR3. Germline CDR1 is SGHTA and CDR2 is FQGTGA. The V segment lost 0 bases and the J segment 5 bases; nucleotides outside the gene matches: 4. This CDR3 is CASSLTEDRGTGELFF. Incomplete CDR3 DNA: TGTGCCAGCAGCTTAACCGAGGACAGGGGAACCGGGGAG.

This clone came up many times. The CDR3 extends 3 residues past the end of the read, so its final part is completed from the germline J gene. The J gene is TRBJ2-5, the V gene TRBV19; 12 bases fit TRBD2. The V and J ends lost 4 bases and 3 bases, in that order; junction bases with no gene match: 0. This CDR3 is 14 amino acids long. Germline V gene sequence: CDR1 LNHDA, CDR2 SQIVND (reference sequence). The CDR3 region is CASSRTSGKETQYF. CDR3 bases read: TGTGCCAGTAGTAGGACTAGCGGGAAAGAGACC. The variable domain in full, completed from reference TRBV19 and TRBJ2-5, reads DGGITQSPKYLFRKEGQNVTLSCEQNLNHDAMYWYRQDPGQGLRLIYYSQIVNDFQKGDIAEGYSVSREKKESFPLTVTSAQKNPTAFYLCASSRTSGKETQYFGPGTRLLVL.